The text below deals with one TCR beta chain. Original methodology: Reference gene primer amplification yielded estimated nucleated cell counts. Sequenced by immunoSEQ multiplex PCR; TCRdb stores in-frame clones only, minus some. The DNA gave D and trimming, while V, J and clone size come from that table. This table has under 45,000 clones, over 70% appearing once. V lost 2 bases, J lost 4 bases, and 5 bases stayed unmatched. Germline CDR1 and CDR2: SEHNR and FQNEAQ (reference sequence). This CDR3 comprises 15 residues. The data originate from a study of blood T cell repertoires in COVID-19. Overall study context: The samples span acute and convalescent COVID-19 from the United States, Italy and Spain. T cells, B-cell-depleted T cells, or PBMCs provided the cDNA or gDNA that served as material.

Seattle participants joined during active infection and were tracked over time. The rearrangement links TRBV7-9 to TRBJ1-5; 7 positions match TRBD1. Sequencing was performed on peripheral blood. This sequence originates from a man between 65 and 79 years old with COVID-19, enrolled during active disease. The CDR3 coding sequence is TGTGCCAGCAGCTTATCAGGGGGGCCTAATCAGCCCCAGCATTTT. Protein product: CASSLSGGPNQPQHF.